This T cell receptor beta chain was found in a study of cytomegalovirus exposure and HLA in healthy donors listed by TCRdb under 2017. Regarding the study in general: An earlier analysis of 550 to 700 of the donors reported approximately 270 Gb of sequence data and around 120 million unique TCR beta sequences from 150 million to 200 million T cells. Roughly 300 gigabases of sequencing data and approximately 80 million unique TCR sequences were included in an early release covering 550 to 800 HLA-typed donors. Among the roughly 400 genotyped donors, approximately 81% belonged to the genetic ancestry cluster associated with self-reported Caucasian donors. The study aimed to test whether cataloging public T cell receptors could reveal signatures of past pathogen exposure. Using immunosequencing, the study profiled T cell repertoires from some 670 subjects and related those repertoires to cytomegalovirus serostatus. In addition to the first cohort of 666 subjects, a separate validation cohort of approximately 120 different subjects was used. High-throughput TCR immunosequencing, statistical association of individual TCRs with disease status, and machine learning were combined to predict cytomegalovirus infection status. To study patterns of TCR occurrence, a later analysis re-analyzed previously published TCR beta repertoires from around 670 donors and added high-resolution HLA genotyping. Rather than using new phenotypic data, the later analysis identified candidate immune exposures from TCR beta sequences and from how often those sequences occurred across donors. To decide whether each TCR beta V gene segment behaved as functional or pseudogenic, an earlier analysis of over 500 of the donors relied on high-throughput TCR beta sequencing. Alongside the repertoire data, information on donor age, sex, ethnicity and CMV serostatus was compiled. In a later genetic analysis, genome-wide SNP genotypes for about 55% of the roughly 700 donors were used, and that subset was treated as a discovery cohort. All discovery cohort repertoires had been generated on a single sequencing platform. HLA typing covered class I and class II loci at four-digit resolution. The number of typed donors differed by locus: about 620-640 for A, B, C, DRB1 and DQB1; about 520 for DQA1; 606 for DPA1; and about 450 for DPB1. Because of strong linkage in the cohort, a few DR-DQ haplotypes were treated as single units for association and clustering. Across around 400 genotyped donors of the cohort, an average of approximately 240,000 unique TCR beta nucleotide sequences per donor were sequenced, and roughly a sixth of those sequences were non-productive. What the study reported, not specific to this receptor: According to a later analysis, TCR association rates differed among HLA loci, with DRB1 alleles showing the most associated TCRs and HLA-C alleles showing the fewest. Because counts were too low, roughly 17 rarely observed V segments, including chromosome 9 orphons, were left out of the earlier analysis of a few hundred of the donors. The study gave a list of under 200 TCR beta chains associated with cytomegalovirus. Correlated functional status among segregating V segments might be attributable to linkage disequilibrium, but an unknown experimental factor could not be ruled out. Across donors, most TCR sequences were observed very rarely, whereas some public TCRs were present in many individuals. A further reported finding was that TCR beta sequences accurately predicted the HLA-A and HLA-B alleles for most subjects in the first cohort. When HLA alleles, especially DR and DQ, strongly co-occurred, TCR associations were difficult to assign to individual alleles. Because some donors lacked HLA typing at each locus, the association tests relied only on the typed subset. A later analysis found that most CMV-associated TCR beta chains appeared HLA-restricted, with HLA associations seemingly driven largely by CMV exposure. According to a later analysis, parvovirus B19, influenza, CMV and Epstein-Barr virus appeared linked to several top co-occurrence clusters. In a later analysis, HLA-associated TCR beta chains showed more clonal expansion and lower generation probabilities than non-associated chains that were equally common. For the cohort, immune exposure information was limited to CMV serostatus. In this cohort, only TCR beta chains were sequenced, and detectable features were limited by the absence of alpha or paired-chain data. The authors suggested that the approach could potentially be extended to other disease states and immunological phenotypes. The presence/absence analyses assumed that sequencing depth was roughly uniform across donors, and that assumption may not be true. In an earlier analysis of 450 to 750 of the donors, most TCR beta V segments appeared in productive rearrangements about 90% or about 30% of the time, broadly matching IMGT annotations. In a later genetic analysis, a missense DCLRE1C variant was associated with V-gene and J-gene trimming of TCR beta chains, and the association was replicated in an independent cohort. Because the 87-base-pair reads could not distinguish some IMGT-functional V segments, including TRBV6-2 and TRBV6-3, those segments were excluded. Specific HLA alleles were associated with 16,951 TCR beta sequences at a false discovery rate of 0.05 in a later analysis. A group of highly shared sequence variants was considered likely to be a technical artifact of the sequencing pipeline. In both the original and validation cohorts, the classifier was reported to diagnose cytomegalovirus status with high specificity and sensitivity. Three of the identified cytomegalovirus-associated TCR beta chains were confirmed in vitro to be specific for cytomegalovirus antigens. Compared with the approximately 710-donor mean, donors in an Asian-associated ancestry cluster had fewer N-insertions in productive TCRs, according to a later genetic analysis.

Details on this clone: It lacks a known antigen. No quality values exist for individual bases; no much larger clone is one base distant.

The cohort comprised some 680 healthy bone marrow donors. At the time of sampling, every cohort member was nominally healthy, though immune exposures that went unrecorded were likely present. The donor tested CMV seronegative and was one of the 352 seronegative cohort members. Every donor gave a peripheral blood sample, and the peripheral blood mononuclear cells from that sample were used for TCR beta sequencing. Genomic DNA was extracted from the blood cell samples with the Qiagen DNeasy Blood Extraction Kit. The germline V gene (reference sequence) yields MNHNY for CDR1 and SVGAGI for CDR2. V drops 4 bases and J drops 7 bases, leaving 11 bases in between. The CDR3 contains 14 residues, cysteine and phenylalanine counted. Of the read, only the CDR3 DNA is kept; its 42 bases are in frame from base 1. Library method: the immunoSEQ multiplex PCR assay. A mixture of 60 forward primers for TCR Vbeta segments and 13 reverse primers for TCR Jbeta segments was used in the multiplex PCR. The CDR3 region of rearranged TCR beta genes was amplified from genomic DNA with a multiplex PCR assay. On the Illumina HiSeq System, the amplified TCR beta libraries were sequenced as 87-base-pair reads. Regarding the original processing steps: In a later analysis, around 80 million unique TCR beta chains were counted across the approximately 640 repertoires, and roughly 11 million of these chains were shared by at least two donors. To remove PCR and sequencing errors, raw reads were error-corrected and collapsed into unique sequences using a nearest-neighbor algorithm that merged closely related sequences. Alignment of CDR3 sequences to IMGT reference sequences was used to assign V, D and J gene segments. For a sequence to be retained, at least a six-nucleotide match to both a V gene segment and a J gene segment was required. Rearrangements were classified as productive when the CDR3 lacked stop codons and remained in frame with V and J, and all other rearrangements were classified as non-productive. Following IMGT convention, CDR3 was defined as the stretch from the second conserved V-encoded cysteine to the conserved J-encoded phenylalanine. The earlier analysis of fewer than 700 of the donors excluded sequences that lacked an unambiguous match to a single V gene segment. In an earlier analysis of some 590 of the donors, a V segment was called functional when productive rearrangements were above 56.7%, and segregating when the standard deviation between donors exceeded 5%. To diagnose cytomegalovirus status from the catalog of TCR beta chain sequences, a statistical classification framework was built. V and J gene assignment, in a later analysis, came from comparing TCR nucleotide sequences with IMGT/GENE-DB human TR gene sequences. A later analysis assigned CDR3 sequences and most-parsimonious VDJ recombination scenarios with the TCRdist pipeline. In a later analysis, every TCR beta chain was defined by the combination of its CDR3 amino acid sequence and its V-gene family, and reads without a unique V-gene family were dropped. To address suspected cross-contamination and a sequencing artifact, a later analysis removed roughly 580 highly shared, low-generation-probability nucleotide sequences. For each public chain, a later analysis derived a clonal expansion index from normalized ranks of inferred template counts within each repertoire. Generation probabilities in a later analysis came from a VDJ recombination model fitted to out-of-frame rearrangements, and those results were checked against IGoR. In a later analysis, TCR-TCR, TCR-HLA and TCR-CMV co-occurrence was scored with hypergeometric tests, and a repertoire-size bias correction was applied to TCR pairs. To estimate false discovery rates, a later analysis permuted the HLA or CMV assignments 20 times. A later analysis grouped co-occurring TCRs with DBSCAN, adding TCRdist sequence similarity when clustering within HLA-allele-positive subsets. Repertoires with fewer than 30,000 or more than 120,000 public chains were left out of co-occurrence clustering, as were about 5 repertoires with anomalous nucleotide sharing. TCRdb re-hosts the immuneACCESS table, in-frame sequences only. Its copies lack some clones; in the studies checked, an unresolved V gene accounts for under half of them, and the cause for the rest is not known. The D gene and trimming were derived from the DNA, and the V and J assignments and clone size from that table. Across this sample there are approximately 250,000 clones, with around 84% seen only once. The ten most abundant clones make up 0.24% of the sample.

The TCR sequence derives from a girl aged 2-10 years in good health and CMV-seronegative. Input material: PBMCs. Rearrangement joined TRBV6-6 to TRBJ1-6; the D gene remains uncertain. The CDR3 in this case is CASSSFGLNSPLHF. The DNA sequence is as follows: TGTGCCAGCAGTTCCTTCGGACTGAATTCACCCCTCCACTTT.